This TCR beta chain was observed in a study of blood T cell repertoires in COVID-19. Original processing methods: From reference gene primer amplification, estimates of nucleated cell counts were derived. Only in-frame clones appear in the TCRdb table, and some are missing; sequencing was by immunoSEQ multiplex PCR. V, J and clone size are those of that table, while D and trimming were read from the DNA. The sample contains 210,000 or so clones, around four fifths of which appear only once. The sequence came from a woman aged 50 to 65 with active or convalescent COVID-19. Material for sequencing was peripheral blood.

In DNA form, the CDR3 reads TGTGCCAGCAGTTTACGCCAGGGGGCGCCCAGGGTTAATCAGCCCCAGCATTTT. It translates to CASSLRQGAPRVNQPQHF. This chain links TRBV27 with TRBJ1-5, with 8 bases fitting TRBD1. The CDR3 runs 18 residues. CDR1 is MNHEY, CDR2 SMNVEV, per germline (reference sequence). The ends lost 2 bases at V and 4 bases at J; junction bases unmatched: 13.